A selection of T cell receptor beta chains follows, all from one sample in a study of T cell repertoires in cytomegalovirus infection. Their recognized antigens are unknown. MiXCR was run by TCRdb on the reads, yielding one entry per CDR3 protein. The sample holds fewer than 1,000,000 distinct CDR3 sequences, 31% seen once. Sample: cultured CD8+ T cells from PBMCs, taken from culture after CMV antigen stimulation. The receptors were sampled from a human donor in good health (CMV status not recorded). Some clones in this sample may be carry-over from other donors' samples. Both conserved end residues are trimmed from each CDR3.

j_call: TRBJ2-5; v_call: TRBV27; cdr3_aa: ASSYGVLETQY
j_call: TRBJ1-5; v_call: TRBV6-2/TRBV6-3; cdr3_aa: ASSYVQMDQPQH
j_call: TRBJ1-3; v_call: TRBV20-1; cdr3_aa: SARETTSSGNTIY
j_call: TRBJ2-2; v_call: TRBV5-1; cdr3_aa: ASSLYRGNSNTGELF
j_call: TRBJ1-2; v_call: TRBV20-1; cdr3_aa: SAREMKSMRGPSYGYT
j_call: TRBJ2-1; v_call: TRBV5-5; cdr3_aa: ASSWGDRGPYNEQF
j_call: TRBJ1-4; v_call: TRBV7-8; cdr3_aa: ASSLIGGSSEKLF
j_call: TRBJ2-2; v_call: TRBV6-5; cdr3_aa: ASSYSSGSGELF
j_call: TRBJ2-1; v_call: TRBV7-3; cdr3_aa: ASSAFSRGGNNEQF
j_call: TRBJ2-3; v_call: TRBV4-1; cdr3_aa: ASSRVGETDTQY
j_call: TRBJ1-1; v_call: TRBV11-3; cdr3_aa: ASSQEANTEAF
j_call: TRBJ2-7; v_call: TRBV5-1; cdr3_aa: ASSSGQGRIDEQY
j_call: TRBJ2-2; v_call: TRBV6-5; cdr3_aa: ASSSPTEGLWIGELF
j_call: TRBJ1-2; v_call: TRBV29-1; cdr3_aa: SDGGYT
j_call: TRBJ2-1; v_call: TRBV20-1; cdr3_aa: SADPGGYNEQF
j_call: TRBJ2-7; v_call: TRBV7-9; cdr3_aa: ASSSPSRNEQY
j_call: TRBJ1-2; v_call: TRBV7-6; cdr3_aa: ASSLNDNYGYT
j_call: TRBJ2-1; v_call: TRBV7-8; cdr3_aa: ASSPDGTDSYNEQF
j_call: TRBJ1-1; v_call: TRBV6-1; cdr3_aa: AIDGQHEAF
j_call: TRBJ1-2; v_call: TRBV19; cdr3_aa: ASSIPPGDYYGYT
j_call: TRBJ1-1; v_call: TRBV9; cdr3_aa: ASSAQGWNTEAF
j_call: TRBJ1-1; v_call: TRBV7-6; cdr3_aa: ASSSFQGGAF
j_call: TRBJ2-5; v_call: TRBV7-3; cdr3_aa: ASSRFIGGGQETQY
j_call: TRBJ1-3; v_call: TRBV7-9; cdr3_aa: ASSSVYGSGNTIY
j_call: TRBJ2-2; v_call: TRBV23-1; cdr3_aa: ASSQFPPGTGGTGELF
j_call: TRBJ1-2; v_call: TRBV4-1; cdr3_aa: ASSQLLLTGTVYGYT
j_call: TRBJ2-2; v_call: TRBV6-6; cdr3_aa: ASSSPVGGGYTGELF
j_call: TRBJ2-7; v_call: TRBV7-8; cdr3_aa: ASSDTGGLYSYEQY
j_call: TRBJ1-1; v_call: TRBV12-3/TRBV12-4; cdr3_aa: ASSPPRRGGTMNTEAF
j_call: TRBJ1-1; v_call: TRBV12-3/TRBV12-4; cdr3_aa: ASSTGVSTEAF
j_call: TRBJ1-5; v_call: TRBV27; cdr3_aa: ASSLSKSPNQPQH
j_call: TRBJ2-2; v_call: TRBV7-2; cdr3_aa: ASSLGRTGELF
j_call: TRBJ2-7; v_call: TRBV6-2/TRBV6-3; cdr3_aa: ASGVDEQY